This record looks at one TCR beta chain sequence and its context. Its antigen is currently unknown. The trim removed 3 bases at V and 0 bases at J, leaving 3 bases unmatched. CDR1 SEHNR and CDR2 FQNEAQ come from the germline V gene (reference sequence). The CDR3 is made up of 16 amino acids. The data derive from a study of T cell repertoires in cytomegalovirus infection. In the study overall: Matching HLA type and CMV infection were both indicated by public TCR beta signatures.

Study-wide results and limits: The response measured ex vivo was dominated by TCR beta clonotypes (HLA-C-restricted and CMV-specific).

MiXCR was run by TCRdb on the reads, yielding one entry per CDR3 protein. The sample lists fewer than 200,000 distinct CDR3 sequences, about 20% seen once, with about 3% in the top ten. The sequence was obtained from a human donor in good health (CMV status not recorded). Some clones in this sample may be carry-over from other donors' samples. What was sequenced was PBMCs. This chain links TRBV7-9 with TRBJ2-7, with TRBD2 identical over 12 bases. CDR3 sequence: CASSLGLAGLSYEQYF. CDR3 coding DNA: TGTGCCAGCAGCTTGGGACTAGCGGGCCTCTCCTACGAGCAGTACTTC.